This record concerns one T cell receptor (beta chain) sequence. Its antigen is still unknown. Profiled with immunoSEQ multiplex PCR; TCRdb holds only in-frame clones, not every one. The sample lists under 35,000 clones, over 55% occurring once. The record originates from a study of cytotoxic CD8 clonotypes in ibrutinib-treated CLL. Looking at the study overall: Productive templates averaged approximately 260,000 per sample, and productive rearrangements 85,000 to 95,000. The study's findings and limits: Researchers report that baseline clonality outpaced age-matched healthy donors and tracked circulating CD8+ T-cell counts. Samples were collected at differing times from sustained-remission and progressing patients.

CDR1 LGHNA and CDR2 YSLEER come from the germline V gene. The CDR3 length is 17 residues. With 3 bases clipped from V and 2 bases from J, the junction kept 13 bases outside the gene matches. Investigators sourced approximately 2 micrograms of genomic DNA from cryopreserved PBMCs for TCR beta libraries. Sequences were derived from PBMCs, sampled after 24 months of ibrutinib treatment. The source of this sequence is a human donor with chronic lymphocytic leukemia. V gene TRBV4-3 combines with J gene TRBJ2-7; 7 bases match TRBD2. CDR3 amino acids: CASSQETSWGRAYEQYF. CDR3 bases: TGCGCCAGCAGCCAGGAAACCTCATGGGGGAGGGCCTACGAGCAGTACTTC.